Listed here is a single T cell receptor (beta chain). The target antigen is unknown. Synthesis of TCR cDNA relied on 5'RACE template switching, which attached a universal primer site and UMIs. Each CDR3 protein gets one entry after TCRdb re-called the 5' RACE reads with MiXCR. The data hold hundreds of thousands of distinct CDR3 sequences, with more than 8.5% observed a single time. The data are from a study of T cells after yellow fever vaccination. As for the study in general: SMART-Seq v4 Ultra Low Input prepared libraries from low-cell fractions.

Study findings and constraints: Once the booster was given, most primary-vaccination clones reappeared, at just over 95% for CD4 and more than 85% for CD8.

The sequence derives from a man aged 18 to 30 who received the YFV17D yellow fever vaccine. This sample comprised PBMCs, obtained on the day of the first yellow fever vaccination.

Here the CDR3 DNA reads TGCAGTGCAAAACGCTCTGGAAACACCATATATTTT. It yields the protein CSAKRSGNTIYF. The rearrangement joins TRBV20-1 to TRBJ1-3; D is unclear. V dropped 6 bases and J dropped 0 bases, with 6 bases sitting between them. The CDR3 consists of 12 residues. CDR1 is DFQATT, CDR2 SNEGSKA, per germline (reference sequence).